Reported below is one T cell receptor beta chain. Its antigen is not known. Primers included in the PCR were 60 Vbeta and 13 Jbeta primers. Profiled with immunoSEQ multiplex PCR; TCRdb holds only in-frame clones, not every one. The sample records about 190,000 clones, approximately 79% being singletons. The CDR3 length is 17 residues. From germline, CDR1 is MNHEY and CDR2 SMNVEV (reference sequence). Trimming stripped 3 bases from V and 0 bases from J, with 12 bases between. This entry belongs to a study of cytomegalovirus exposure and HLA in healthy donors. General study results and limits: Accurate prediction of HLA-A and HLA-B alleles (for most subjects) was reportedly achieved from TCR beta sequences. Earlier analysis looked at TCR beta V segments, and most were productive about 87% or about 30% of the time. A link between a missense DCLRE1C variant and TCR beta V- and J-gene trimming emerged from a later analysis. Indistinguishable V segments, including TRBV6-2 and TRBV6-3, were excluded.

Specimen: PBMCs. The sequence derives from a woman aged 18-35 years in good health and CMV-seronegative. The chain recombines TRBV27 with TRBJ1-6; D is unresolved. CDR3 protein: CASSFRQVLSYNSPLHF. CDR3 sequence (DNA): TGTGCCAGCAGTTTCAGGCAGGTTCTCTCCTATAATTCACCCCTCCACTTT.